Listed here are 32 T cell receptor beta chains from one sample, sequenced in a study of cytomegalovirus exposure and HLA in healthy donors. PCR employed 60 Vbeta and 13 Jbeta primers. The table came from immunoSEQ multiplex PCR; TCRdb's copy has only in-frame clones and leaves some out. The table shows approximately 130,000 clones, with 70% to 80% occurring only once. The specimen was PBMCs. The receptors were sampled from a man aged 50 to 59 in good health and CMV-seronegative.

In DNA form, the CDR3 reads TGTGCCAGCAGCAAATGGGGACAGGGTTTGTACGAGCAGTACTTC. It encodes CASSKWGQGLYEQYF. The V gene is TRBV21-1, the J gene TRBJ2-7; the table assigns TRBD1, which was not confirmed against the DNA. TRBV21-1 is a pseudogene. The CDR3 has 15 amino acids.

The chain combines TRBV10-3 with TRBJ2-1; TRBD2 is a possible D gene (6 bases). CDR3 length: 12 amino acids. Germline V gene sequence: CDR1 ENHRY, CDR2 SYGVKD. Trimming took 7 bases from V and 10 from J, leaving 14 bases between them. The CDR3 coding sequence is TGTGCCATCACCAAGGACCGGGAGGAGCAGTTCTTC. Translation gives CAITKDREEQFF.

Only one count was recorded for this clone. The chain recombines TRBV14 with TRBJ1-1; weak D call: TRBD1 (5 bases). CDR1 is SGHDN, CDR2 FVKESK, per germline. This CDR3 is 13 amino acids long. V gave up 2 bases and J gave up 4 bases, with 8 bases separating them. The DNA of the CDR3 is TGTGCCAGCAGCCAACTTAGGGGCACTGAAGCTTTCTTT. Translating gives CASSQLRGTEAFF.

The V call is TRBV5-1, the J call TRBJ1-1; D perhaps matches TRBD1 (5 bases). The V and J ends lost 2 bases and 1 base respectively, with 9 bases between them. This CDR3 comprises 14 residues. Germline assignment: CDR1 SGHRS and CDR2 YFSETQ. The CDR3 coding sequence is TGCGCCAGCAGCTTCCAGACAGAGAACACTGAAGCTTTCTTT. Protein sequence: CASSFQTENTEAFF.

This clone was observed a few times. The CDR3 region is CASSTPADSSTDTQYF. The DNA for the CDR3 is TGTGCCAGCAGTACCCCGGCGGACTCTAGCACAGATACGCAGTATTTT. The chain has TRBV2 and TRBJ2-3; maybe TRBD2 (5 bases). Trimming removed 5 bases from V and 0 bases from J, with 15 bases in between. Per germline, CDR1 SNHLY and CDR2 FYNNEI. There are 16 residues in the CDR3.

V gene TRBV7-2 combines with J gene TRBJ2-7; TRBD2 aligns across 8 bases. The CDR3 is made up of 16 amino acids. The V segment lost 6 bases and the J segment 4 bases; nucleotides outside the gene matches: 14. Looked up from germline, CDR1 is SGHTA and CDR2 is FQGNSA. The chain's CDR3 is CASSLFSGTNSYEQYF. CDR3 in DNA: TGTGCCAGCAGTTTATTTAGCGGGACGAATTCTTACGAGCAGTACTTC.

The rearrangement links TRBV6-1 to TRBJ1-3; D perhaps matches TRBD1 (5 bases). The CDR3 is 14 residues long. Trimming left V 2 bases short and J 1 base short, with 6 bases between. Germline CDR1 and CDR2: MNHNS and SASEGT. The CDR3 loop reads CASSEQGSGNTIYF. CDR3 nucleotide sequence: TGTGCCAGCAGTGAACAGGGTTCTGGAAACACCATATATTTT.

The chain recombines TRBV2 with TRBJ2-2; maybe TRBD1 (7 bases). The CDR3 is made up of 15 amino acids. Looked up from germline, CDR1 is SNHLY and CDR2 is FYNNEI. V was trimmed by 6 bases and J by 6 bases, leaving 17 bases between them. The CDR3 is CASRVTGDSAGELFF. CDR3 nucleotide sequence: TGTGCCAGCAGAGTTACAGGGGACTCGGCCGGGGAGCTGTTTTTT.

To note about this clone: One end of the junction fails to match germline, which may point to a read error. This sequence joins TRBV27 and TRBJ2-1, with TRBD2 matching over 8 bases. Looked up from germline, CDR1 is MNHEY and CDR2 is SMNVEV (reference sequence). The length of the CDR3 is 17 residues. The CDR3 loop reads CASSLSPTSGQRDEQFF. The CDR3 region has the DNA TGTGCCAGCAGTCTATCCCCCACTAGCGGTCAAAGGGATGAGCAGTTCTTC.

This chain uses TRBV19 with TRBJ2-6; 12 bases fit TRBD2. With V trimmed by 5 bases and J by 1 base, 3 bases remained unmatched. The length of the CDR3 is 17 residues. CDR1 is LNHDA and CDR2 is SQIVND in the germline V gene (reference sequence). The CDR3 DNA reads as TGTGCCAGTAGTCCAACTAGCGGGAGGTCTGGGGCCAACGTCCTGACTTTC. It codes for CASSPTSGRSGANVLTF.

This clone was detected once. This chain connects TRBV27 to TRBJ1-2, with a possible D match to TRBD1 (6 bases). The V and J ends lost 5 bases and 1 base respectively, with 11 bases between them. The germline CDR1 and CDR2 sequences are MNHEY and SMNVEV (reference sequence). The CDR3 is 14 amino acids. The CDR3: CASSPTGLNYGYTF. As DNA, the CDR3 is TGTGCCAGCAGTCCGACAGGACTTAACTATGGCTACACCTTC.

This chain connects TRBV30 to TRBJ1-5; 8 nucleotides line up with TRBD1. This CDR3 comprises 14 residues. The germline V gene has CDR1 GTSNPN and CDR2 SVGIG (reference sequence). The V segment lost 1 base and the J segment 6 bases; nucleotides outside the gene matches: 5. The CDR3 loop is CAWSEPGGGQPQHF. CDR3 sequence (DNA): TGTGCCTGGAGTGAACCAGGGGGCGGTCAGCCCCAGCATTTT.

This rearrangement joins TRBV28 to TRBJ2-2; 10 bases fit TRBD2. Germline V gives CDR1 MDHEN, CDR2 SYDVKM. The CDR3 sequence is 17 residues long. Trimming cost V 0 bases and J 6 bases; bases outside gene matches: 7. CDR3 residues: CASSLWGLAGAAGELFF. The CDR3 DNA follows: TGTGCCAGCAGTTTATGGGGGCTAGCGGGAGCGGCCGGGGAGCTGTTTTTT.

The chain carries TRBV2 and TRBJ2-1; 10 nucleotides align to TRBD1. Trimming removed 6 bases from V and 6 bases from J; junction bases left unmatched: 11. The CDR3 spans 16 residues. The germline V gene has CDR1 SNHLY and CDR2 FYNNEI. CDR3 bases: TGTGCCAGCAGCATGACCCGGGACAGGGGAATCAATGAGCAGTTCTTC. Protein sequence: CASSMTRDRGINEQFF.

The chain uses TRBV9 and TRBJ2-5; tentative D call: TRBD2 (5 bases). The length of the CDR3 is 16 residues. Trimming shortened V by 0 bases and J by 3 bases, and 15 bases separated the two germline ends. The germline gives CDR1 SGDLS, CDR2 YYNGEE. CDR3 in DNA: TGTGCCAGCAGCGTAGATGGAATAGCGTTAAAAGAGACCCAGTACTTC. Translating gives CASSVDGIALKETQYF.

This chain connects TRBV30 to TRBJ2-1, with 7 bases fitting TRBD1. CDR1 and CDR2 from the germline V gene are GTSNPN and SVGIG (reference sequence). There are 13 residues in the CDR3. Germline trimming cut 2 bases from V and 5 bases from J; bases unmatched to any gene: 3. This chain's CDR3 is CAWSTGENNEQFF. CDR3 nucleotides: TGTGCCTGGAGTACAGGGGAAAACAATGAGCAGTTCTTC.

The V call is TRBV10-2, the J call TRBJ1-1; D is undetermined. The CDR3 has 15 residues. Germline V CDR1 and CDR2: WSHSY, SAAADI. Trimming took off 4 bases at V and 4 bases at J, with 16 bases between the two ends. The CDR3 protein is CASSVRQSAGTEAFF. Written as DNA, the CDR3 is TGCGCCAGCAGTGTACGGCAGTCAGCGGGCACTGAAGCTTTCTTT.

V gene TRBV6-5 combines with J gene TRBJ2-3, with D perhaps matching TRBD2 (5 bases). CDR1 is MNHEY and CDR2 is SVGAGI in the germline V gene. V was pared by 6 bases and J by 6 bases, with 19 bases between. The CDR3 runs to 15 residues. The CDR3 coding sequence is TGTGCCAGCAGAGCGGACGGGTCCTCAGCGGATACGCAGTATTTT. Its translation: CASRADGSSADTQYF.

The chain carries TRBV6-5 and TRBJ2-7; tentatively, D is TRBD2 (6 bases). The CDR3 totals 14 residues. Looked up from germline, CDR1 is MNHEY and CDR2 is SVGAGI. V lost 0 bases, J lost 6 bases, and 12 bases lay in between. CDR3 coding DNA: TGTGCCAGCAGTTACTCCCGGAGGGAATCCGAGCAGTACTTC. This gives the protein CASSYSRRESEQYF.

V gene TRBV30 combines with J gene TRBJ1-3; no firm D call. Trimming took 5 bases from V and 3 from J, leaving 11 bases between them. The CDR3 runs to 13 residues. CDR1 is GTSNPN, CDR2 SVGIG, per germline (reference sequence). DNA of the CDR3: TGTGCCTGGGTGTTGAGAGGTGGAAACACCATATATTTT. Its protein is CAWVLRGGNTIYF.

This clone was found once. J is TRBJ2-3 and V is TRBV28, with D maybe TRBD2 (6 bases). V lost 6 bases, J lost 2 bases, and 18 bases lay in between. CDR1 is MDHEN and CDR2 is SYDVKM in the germline V gene. CDR3 length: 16 residues. CDR3 DNA sequence: TGTGCCAGCAGCCTTGCGGGGCTAGGCTTCACAGATACGCAGTATTTT. Amino acids: CASSLAGLGFTDTQYF.

The chain combines TRBV30 with TRBJ2-1, with TRBD2 identical over 8 bases. After removal of 3 bases from V and 4 bases from J, the junction contained 8 bases not matched to a gene. Germline CDR1 and CDR2: GTSNPN and SVGIG (reference sequence). The CDR3 runs 15 residues. Written as DNA, the CDR3 is TGTGCCTGGAGCCGGAGCGGGAGTCTTTACAATGAGCAGTTCTTC. It encodes CAWSRSGSLYNEQFF.

The chain uses TRBV19 and TRBJ2-7, with 9 bases aligning to TRBD1. Germline CDR1 LNHDA, CDR2 SQIVND (reference sequence). There are 16 residues in the CDR3. Trimming at V came to 5 bases and at J to 2 bases, leaving 10 bases not matched to a gene. CDR3 region: CASSYSAGTGTYEQYF. Here the CDR3 DNA reads TGTGCCAGTAGTTACTCAGCCGGGACAGGGACCTACGAGCAGTACTTC.

V is TRBV6-5 and J is TRBJ2-7; 9 bases map to TRBD1. Germline V gene sequence: CDR1 MNHEY, CDR2 SVGAGI. This CDR3 spans 14 amino acids. J lost 3 bases, V lost 5 bases, and 5 bases had no gene match. Here the CDR3 DNA reads TGTGCCAGCAGTAAGACAGGGGGTGGCTACGAGCAGTACTTC. Translation gives CASSKTGGGYEQYF.

This chain uses TRBV10-2 with TRBJ2-5; perhaps TRBD1 as D (5 bases). Germline V CDR1 and CDR2: WSHSY, SAAADI. The CDR3 is made up of 13 amino acids. V was clipped by 2 bases and J by 5 bases, with 9 bases between them. In nucleotides, the CDR3 is TGCGCCAGCAGTGAGGGGGCGAGGGAGACCCAGTACTTC. Translation gives CASSEGARETQYF.

The gene calls are TRBV4-3 and TRBJ2-5, with D unresolved. The CDR3 has 13 amino acids. The V gene lost 0 bases and the J gene lost 6 bases, with 8 bases spanning the gap. CDR1 is LGHNA, CDR2 YSLEER, per germline. The CDR3 sequence: CASSQELRKTQYF. In DNA, the CDR3 is TGCGCCAGCAGCCAAGAATTGAGAAAGACCCAGTACTTC.

The rearrangement links TRBV29-1 to TRBJ2-5, with 14 nucleotides matching TRBD2. CDR1 is SQVTM and CDR2 is ANQGSEA in the germline V gene. The CDR3 covers 16 residues. With 4 bases clipped from V and 7 bases from J, the junction kept 11 bases outside the gene matches. In DNA, the CDR3 is TGCAGCGTTGCTCCCGGGACTAGCGGGAGTATGGGGACCCAGTACTTC. It yields the protein CSVAPGTSGSMGTQYF.

The chain has TRBV2 and TRBJ1-2; D gene ambiguous. Trimming removed 5 bases from V and 4 bases from J, with 14 bases in between. From germline, CDR1 is SNHLY and CDR2 FYNNEI. This CDR3 is 14 amino acids long. For the CDR3, the DNA is TGTGCCAGCAGTCGGGTAAAGGCCTCCTATGGCTACACCTTC. Amino acids: CASSRVKASYGYTF. Supplemented by reference TRBV2 and TRBJ1-2, the full variable domain reads EPEVTQTPSHQVTQMGQEVILRCVPISNHLYFYWYRQILGQKVEFLVSFYNNEISEKSEIFDDQFSVERPDGSNFTLKIRSTKLEDSAMYFCASSRVKASYGYTFGSGTRLTVV.

The genes are TRBV10-3 and TRBJ2-7, with D maybe TRBD2 (6 bases). Germline V lookup: CDR1 ENHRY, CDR2 SYGVKD. CDR3 length: 14 residues. Trimming shortened V by 6 bases and J by 0 bases, and 12 bases separated the two germline ends. CDR3 sequence: CAIRSSANSYEQYF. CDR3 sequence (DNA): TGTGCCATCAGATCTAGCGCAAACTCCTACGAGCAGTACTTC.

The chain links TRBV5-6 to TRBJ1-2; TRBD1 aligns across 12 bases. CDR3 length: 15 amino acids. The ends lost 4 bases at V and 5 bases at J; junction bases unmatched: 6. CDR1 and CDR2 (germline): SGHDT, YYEEEE. CDR3 nucleotides: TGTGCCAGCAGCCCGGTGGGACAGGGGGCGTATGGCTACACCTTC. Its translation is CASSPVGQGAYGYTF.

This chain connects TRBV11-3 to TRBJ1-3; a weak D match, TRBD1 (5 bases). CDR3 length: 15 amino acids. Germline assignment: CDR1 SGHNT and CDR2 YENEEA. Trimming left V 1 base short and J 8 bases short, with 15 bases between. CDR3 bases: TGTGCCAGCAGCTTAGGGGGCAGTTCGCAGGACACCATATATTTT. It yields the protein CASSLGGSSQDTIYF.

On this clone: One end of the junction does not line up with germline, which may come from a read error. The J gene is TRBJ2-7, the V gene TRBV5-4, with D perhaps matching TRBD1 (6 bases). Germline CDR1 is SGHNT and CDR2 is YYREEE (reference sequence). The CDR3 loop spans 15 amino acids. The CDR3 DNA reads TGTGCCAGCAGTTTGGGACAAGGCCCCTACTACGAGCAGTACTTC. It translates to CASSLGQGPYYEQYF.